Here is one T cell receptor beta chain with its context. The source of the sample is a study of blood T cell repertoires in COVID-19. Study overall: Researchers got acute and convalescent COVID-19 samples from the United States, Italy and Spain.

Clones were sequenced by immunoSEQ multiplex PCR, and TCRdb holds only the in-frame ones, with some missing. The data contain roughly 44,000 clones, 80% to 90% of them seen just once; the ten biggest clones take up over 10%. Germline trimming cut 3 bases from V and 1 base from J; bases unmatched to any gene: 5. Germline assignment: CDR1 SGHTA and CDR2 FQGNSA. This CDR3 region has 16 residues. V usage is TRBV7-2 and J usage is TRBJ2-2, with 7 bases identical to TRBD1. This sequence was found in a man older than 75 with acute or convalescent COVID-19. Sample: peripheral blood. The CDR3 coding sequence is TGTGCCAGCAGCTTGGTGACAGGGAAGAACACCGGGGAGCTGTTTTTT. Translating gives CASSLVTGKNTGELFF.